One and the same sample provided the 14 T cell receptor beta chains below, sequenced in a study of blood T cell repertoires in COVID-19 (dated by TCRdb to 2018 to 2020). Receptor libraries were prepared by the immunoSEQ multiplex PCR assay. TCRdb's version of the immuneACCESS table is confined to in-frame rearrangements and falls short of the full clone set. An unresolved V gene accounts for under half of the shortfall where checked; the remainder is of unknown origin. The sample yields a few hundred thousand clones; around nine tenths were counted once. The ten largest clones take up 3% to 3.5% of the sample. Sequencing was done on a sample of peripheral blood. The receptors come from a man aged 55 to 70 with acute or convalescent COVID-19.

This clone has only one observation. The DNA for the CDR3 is TGTGCCTGGAGTACTTCAGGGGCCTTTAACTATGGCTACACCTTC. Translated, it gives CAWSTSGAFNYGYTF. The genes are TRBV30 and TRBJ1-2; the D gene is possibly TRBD1 (6 bases). The germline V and J ends were trimmed by 2 bases and 1 base, with 14 bases remaining between them. Germline V gene sequence: CDR1 GTSNPN, CDR2 SVGIG (reference sequence). This CDR3 spans 15 amino acids.

CDR3 DNA sequence: TGTGCCAGCAGTTCGACAGGGCCCACGGGCACCGGGGAGCTGTTTTTT. Its translation is CASSSTGPTGTGELFF. The genes are TRBV6-2 or TRBV6-3 and TRBJ2-2, with 7 bases fitting TRBD1. V was pared by 4 bases and J by 4 bases, with 9 bases of the junction left unmatched. The germline gives CDR1 MNHEY, CDR2 SVGEGT. The CDR3 runs 16 residues.

The rearrangement joins TRBV7-2 to TRBJ2-5; TRBD2 aligns across 7 bases. The CDR3 has 14 amino acids. Per germline, CDR1 SGHTA and CDR2 FQGNSA. V gave up 4 bases and J gave up 1 base; unmatched junction bases: 3. This CDR3 is CASSWGGGQETQYF. The CDR3 nucleotides read TGTGCCAGCAGCTGGGGCGGGGGCCAAGAGACCCAGTACTTC.

This rearrangement joins TRBV18 to TRBJ1-6; no clear D gene. V gave up 1 base and J gave up 7 bases, with 14 bases separating them. This CDR3 contains 16 residues. Germline loops: CDR1 KGHSH, CDR2 LQKENI. The CDR3 loop reads CASSPRIERRNSPLHF. Here the CDR3 DNA reads TGTGCCAGCTCACCACGTATTGAGCGTCGAAATTCACCCCTCCACTTT.

The chain is built from TRBV19 and TRBJ2-1; a possible D gene is TRBD2 (7 bases). V was pared by 7 bases and J by 0 bases, with 22 bases between. Per the germline V gene, CDR1 is LNHDA and CDR2 is SQIVND (reference sequence). The CDR3 has 18 amino acids. CDR3 amino acids: CASTEGGGSSSSYNEQFF. The CDR3 coding sequence is TGTGCCAGTACGGAAGGGGGGGGCTCCTCAAGCTCCTACAATGAGCAGTTCTTC. The variable domain in full, with the rest retrieved from reference TRBV19 and TRBJ2-1, is DGGITQSPKYLFRKEGQNVTLSCEQNLNHDAMYWYRQDPGQGLRLIYYSQIVNDFQKGDIAEGYSVSREKKESFPLTVTSAQKNPTAFYLCASTEGGGSSSSYNEQFFGPGTRLTVL.

V is TRBV19 and J is TRBJ2-3; 12 nucleotides line up with TRBD1. The CDR3 has 16 amino acids. Germline CDR1 LNHDA, CDR2 SQIVND (reference sequence). V was clipped by 4 bases and J by 5 bases; unmatched bases: 7. The CDR3 loop is CASSTPGQGAGDTQYF. CDR3 sequence (DNA): TGTGCCAGTAGTACGCCGGGACAGGGGGCCGGAGATACGCAGTATTTT.

This chain links TRBV7-2 with TRBJ2-5, with D perhaps TRBD2 (7 bases). Germline values: CDR1 SGHTA, CDR2 FQGNSA. The CDR3 has 14 amino acids. The germline V and J ends were trimmed by 6 bases and 5 bases, with 16 bases remaining between them. The CDR3 region has the DNA TGTGCCAGCAGGTTAAACAGGGAGGGGGAGACCCAGTACTTC. Its translation is CASRLNREGETQYF.

The rearrangement joins TRBV11-2 to TRBJ2-7; D is uncertain. V was trimmed by 5 bases and J by 3 bases, leaving 17 bases between them. CDR1 and CDR2 from the germline V gene are SGHAT and FQNNGV. The CDR3 length is 15 residues. The CDR3 here is CASSDPFFGHYEQYF. Written as DNA, the CDR3 is TGTGCCAGCAGCGATCCTTTCTTTGGGCACTACGAGCAGTACTTC.

The V gene is TRBV6-4, the J gene TRBJ1-5, with D unclear. The CDR3 consists of 14 residues. Deletions cut 4 bases from V and 6 bases from J, with 13 bases between. The germline V gene encodes CDR1 MRHNA and CDR2 SNTAGT. DNA for the CDR3: TGTGCCAGCAGTGCGGTGGTTGGTGCTCAGCCCCAGCATTTT. Translation: CASSAVVGAQPQHF.

This clone occurred a few times. J is TRBJ2-5 and V is TRBV7-9; D unclear. Trimming took 5 bases from V and 0 from J, leaving 10 bases between them. CDR3 length: 14 residues. Germline V gives CDR1 SEHNR, CDR2 FQNEAQ (reference sequence). CDR3 in DNA: TGTGCCAGCAGCCAATCAGTGTACCAAGAGACCCAGTACTTC. Translating it yields CASSQSVYQETQYF.

The rearrangement links TRBV28 to TRBJ2-7; TRBD1 might be the D (5 bases). The CDR3 contains 14 residues. V was pared by 7 bases and J by 4 bases, with 17 bases between. CDR1 and CDR2 from the germline V gene are MDHEN and SYDVKM. As DNA, the CDR3 is TGTGCCAGCACCCTCTCAGGTGGGGCTTACGAGCAGTACTTC. This gives the protein CASTLSGGAYEQYF.

This sequence joins TRBV9 and TRBJ1-2; TRBD1 agrees at 7 bases. CDR3 length equals 12 residues. Trimming at V came to 4 bases and at J to 7 bases, leaving 4 bases not matched to a gene. The germline V gene encodes CDR1 SGDLS and CDR2 YYNGEE. This CDR3 reads CASSKPGGGYTF. As DNA, the CDR3 is TGTGCCAGCAGCAAGCCAGGGGGTGGCTACACCTTC.

V usage is TRBV20-1 and J usage is TRBJ1-2, with 7 bases lining up with TRBD1. CDR1 and CDR2 from the germline V gene are DFQATT and SNEGSKA (reference sequence). J gave up 6 bases and V 7 bases, and 5 bases lay outside the gene matches. There are 11 residues in the CDR3. CDR3 in DNA: TGCAGTGGCGGCAGGGGGGATGGCTACACCTTC. Protein sequence: CSGGRGDGYTF.

The table lists this clone with a count of one. In DNA form, the CDR3 reads TGTGCCAGCAGCGTTAACAGGGGCCCAGGCGGAAACACCATATATTTT. Protein: CASSVNRGPGGNTIYF. The chain joins TRBV9 to TRBJ1-3; 7 nucleotides match TRBD1. The CDR3 has 16 residues. In germline, CDR1 is SGDLS, CDR2 YYNGEE. V was clipped by 2 bases and J by 4 bases; unmatched bases: 9.